This T cell receptor beta chain emerged from a study of cytomegalovirus exposure and HLA in healthy donors. Study findings and constraints: As immune exposure information, only CMV serostatus was available. More than 15,000 TCR beta sequences were associated with HLA alleles at 0.05 false discovery rate in a later analysis. According to an earlier analysis, most TCR beta V segments yielded productive rearrangements about 87% or about 30% of the time.

With 60 Vbeta and 13 Jbeta primers, the PCR was carried out. The protocol was immunoSEQ multiplex PCR, while the TCRdb copy is restricted to in-frame clones and leaves out a portion. Among more than 95,000 clones listed, 17% were seen once. CDR3 size: 14 residues. V was pared by 5 bases and J by 0 bases, with 3 bases of the junction left unmatched. Germline V lookup: CDR1 MNHEY, CDR2 SVGAGI. This clone was detected a few times. The antigen is unknown. V is TRBV6-5 and J is TRBJ2-5, with 7 bases aligning to TRBD2. The specimen sequenced was PBMCs. The receptor comes from a female donor in good health and CMV-seropositive. CDR3: CASSTGLDQETQYF. In DNA form, the CDR3 reads TGTGCCAGCAGTACCGGACTAGACCAAGAGACCCAGTACTTC.